The T cell receptor beta chain under discussion was sequenced for a study of blood T cell repertoires in COVID-19. Overall study context: Material from acute and convalescent COVID-19 was sourced from the United States, Italy and Spain. The analysed material was cDNA or gDNA that came from T cells, B-cell-depleted T cells, or PBMCs.

This CDR3 has 13 residues. From germline, CDR1 is WSHSY and CDR2 SAAADI. Trimming took 7 bases from V and 5 from J, leaving 9 bases between them. Per the original data handling: Using reference gene primer amplification, nucleated cell counts were estimated. Method: immunoSEQ multiplex PCR; TCRdb's copy keeps in-frame clones and lacks some. Clonal size and the V and J genes are those of that table, whereas D and trimming came from the DNA. This sample carries approximately 210,000 clones, 94% of them seen once, and the ten largest clones take roughly 0.76%. The gene calls are TRBV10-2 and TRBJ1-6; D unresolved. This TCR was recovered from a man aged 30 to 39 with COVID-19, enrolled during active disease. Sample: peripheral blood. The CDR3, as DNA: TGCGCCAGCACCAGAGGAAATAATTCACCCCTCCACTTT. As protein: CASTRGNNSPLHF.